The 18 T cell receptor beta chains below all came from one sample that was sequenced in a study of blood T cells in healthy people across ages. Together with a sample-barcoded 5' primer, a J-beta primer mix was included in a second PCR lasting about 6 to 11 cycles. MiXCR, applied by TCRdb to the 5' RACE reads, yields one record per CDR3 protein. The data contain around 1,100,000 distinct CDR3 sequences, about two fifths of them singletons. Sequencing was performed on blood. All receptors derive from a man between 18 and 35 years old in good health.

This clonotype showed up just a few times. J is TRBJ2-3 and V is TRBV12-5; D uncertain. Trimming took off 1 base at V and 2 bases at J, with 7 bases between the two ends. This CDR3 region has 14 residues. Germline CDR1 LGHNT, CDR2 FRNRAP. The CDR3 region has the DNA TGTGCTAGTGGTTTGGGACTCGCCACAGATACGCAGTATTTT. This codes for CASGLGLATDTQYF.

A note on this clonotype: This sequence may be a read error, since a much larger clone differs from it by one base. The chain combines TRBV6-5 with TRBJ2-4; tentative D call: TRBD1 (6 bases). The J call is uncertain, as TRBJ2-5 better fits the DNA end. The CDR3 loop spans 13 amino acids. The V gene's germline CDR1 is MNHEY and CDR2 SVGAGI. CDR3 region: CASSANRVETQYF. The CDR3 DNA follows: TGTGCCAGCAGTGCAAACAGGGTGGAGACCCAGTACTTC.

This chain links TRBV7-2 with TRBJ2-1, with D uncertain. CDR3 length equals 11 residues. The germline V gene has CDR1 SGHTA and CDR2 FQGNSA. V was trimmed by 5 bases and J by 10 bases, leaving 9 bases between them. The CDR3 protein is CASSITYEQFF. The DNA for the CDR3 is TGTGCCAGCAGCATAACCTACGAGCAGTTCTTC.

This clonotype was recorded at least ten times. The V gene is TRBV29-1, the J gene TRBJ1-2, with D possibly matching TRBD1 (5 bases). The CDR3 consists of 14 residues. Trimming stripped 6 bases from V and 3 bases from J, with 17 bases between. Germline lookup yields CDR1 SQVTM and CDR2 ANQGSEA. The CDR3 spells CSVGDQGLDYGYTF. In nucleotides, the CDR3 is TGCAGCGTCGGAGACCAGGGTCTGGACTATGGCTACACCTTC.

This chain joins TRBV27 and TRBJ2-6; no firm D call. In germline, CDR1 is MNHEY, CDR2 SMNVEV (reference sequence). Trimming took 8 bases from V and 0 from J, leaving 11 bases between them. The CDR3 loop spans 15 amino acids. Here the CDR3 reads CASLSRNSGANVLTF. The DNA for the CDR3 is TGTGCCAGCCTCTCCCGGAACTCTGGGGCCAACGTCCTGACTTTC.

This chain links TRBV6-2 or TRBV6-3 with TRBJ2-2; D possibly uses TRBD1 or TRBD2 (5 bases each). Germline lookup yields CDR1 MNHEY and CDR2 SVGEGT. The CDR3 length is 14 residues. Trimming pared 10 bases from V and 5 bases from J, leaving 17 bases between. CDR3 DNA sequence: TGTGCCACCAAAAGGGACGTGGAAACCGGGGAGCTGTTTTTT. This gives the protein CATKRDVETGELFF.

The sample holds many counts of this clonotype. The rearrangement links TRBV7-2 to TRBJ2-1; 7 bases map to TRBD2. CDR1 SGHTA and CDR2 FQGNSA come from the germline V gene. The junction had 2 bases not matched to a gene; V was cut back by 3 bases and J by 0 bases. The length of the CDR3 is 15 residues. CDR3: CASSFRTSSYNEQFF. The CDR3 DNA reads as TGTGCCAGCAGCTTCAGGACTAGCTCCTACAATGAGCAGTTCTTC.

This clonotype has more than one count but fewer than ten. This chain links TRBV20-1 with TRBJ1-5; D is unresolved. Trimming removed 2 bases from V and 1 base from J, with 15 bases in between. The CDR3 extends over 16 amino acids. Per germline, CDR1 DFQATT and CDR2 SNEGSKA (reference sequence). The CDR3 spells CSARSALGTSNQPQHF. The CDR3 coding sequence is TGCAGTGCTAGATCCGCCCTGGGTACCAGCAATCAGCCCCAGCATTTT.

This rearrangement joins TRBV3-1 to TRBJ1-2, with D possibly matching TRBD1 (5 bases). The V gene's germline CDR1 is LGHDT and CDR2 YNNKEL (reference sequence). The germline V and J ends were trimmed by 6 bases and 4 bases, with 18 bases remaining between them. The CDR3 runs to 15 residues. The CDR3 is CASRSRDANTYGYTF. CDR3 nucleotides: TGTGCCAGCAGATCCCGGGACGCAAACACCTATGGCTACACCTTC.

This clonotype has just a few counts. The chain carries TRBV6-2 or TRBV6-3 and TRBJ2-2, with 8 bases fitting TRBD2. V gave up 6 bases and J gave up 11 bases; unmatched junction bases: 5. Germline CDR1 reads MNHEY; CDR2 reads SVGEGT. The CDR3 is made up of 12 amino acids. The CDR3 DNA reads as TGTGCCAGCAGCAAGGGACTAGTCGAGCTGTTTTTT. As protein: CASSKGLVELFF.

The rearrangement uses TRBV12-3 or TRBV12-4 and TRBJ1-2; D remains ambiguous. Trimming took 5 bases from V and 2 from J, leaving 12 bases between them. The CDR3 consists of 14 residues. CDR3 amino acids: CASSAPAVNYGYTF. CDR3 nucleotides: TGTGCCAGCAGTGCGCCGGCGGTGAACTATGGCTACACCTTC.

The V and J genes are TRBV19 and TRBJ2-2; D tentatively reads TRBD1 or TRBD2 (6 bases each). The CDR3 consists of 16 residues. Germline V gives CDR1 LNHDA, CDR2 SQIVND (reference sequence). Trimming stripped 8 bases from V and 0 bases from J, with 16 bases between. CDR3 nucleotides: TGTGCCAGTGGGGGGCTAACCATCGCGAACACCGGGGAGCTGTTTTTT. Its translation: CASGGLTIANTGELFF.

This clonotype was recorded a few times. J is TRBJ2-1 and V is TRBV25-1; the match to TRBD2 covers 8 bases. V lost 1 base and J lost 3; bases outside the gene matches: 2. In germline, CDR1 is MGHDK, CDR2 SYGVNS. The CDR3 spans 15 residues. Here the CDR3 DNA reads TGTGCCAGCAGTGAATTAGCGGGGCTCTACAATGAGCAGTTCTTC. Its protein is CASSELAGLYNEQFF.

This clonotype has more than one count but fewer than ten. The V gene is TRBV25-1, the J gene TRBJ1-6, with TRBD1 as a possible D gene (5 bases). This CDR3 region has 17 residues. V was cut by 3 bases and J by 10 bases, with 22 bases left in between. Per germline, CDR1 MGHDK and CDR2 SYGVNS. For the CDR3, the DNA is TGTGCCAGCAGTGACTTCCGAGGGGCACTGGGAGAATCACCCCTCCACTTT. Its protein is CASSDFRGALGESPLHF.

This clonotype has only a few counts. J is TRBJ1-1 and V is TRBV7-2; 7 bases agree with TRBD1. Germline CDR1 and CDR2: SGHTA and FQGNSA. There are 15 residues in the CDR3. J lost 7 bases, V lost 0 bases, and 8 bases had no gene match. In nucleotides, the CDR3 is TGTGCCAGCAGCTTAGCCGTAGACAGGGCGAATGAAGCTTTCTTT. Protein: CASSLAVDRANEAFF.

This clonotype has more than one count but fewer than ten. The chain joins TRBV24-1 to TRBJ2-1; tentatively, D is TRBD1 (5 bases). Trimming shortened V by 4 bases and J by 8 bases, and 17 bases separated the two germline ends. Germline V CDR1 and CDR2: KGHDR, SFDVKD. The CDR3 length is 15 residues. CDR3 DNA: TGTGCCACCAGTGACCAGAAGGCAGGGTTCGATGAGCAGTTCTTC. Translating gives CATSDQKAGFDEQFF.

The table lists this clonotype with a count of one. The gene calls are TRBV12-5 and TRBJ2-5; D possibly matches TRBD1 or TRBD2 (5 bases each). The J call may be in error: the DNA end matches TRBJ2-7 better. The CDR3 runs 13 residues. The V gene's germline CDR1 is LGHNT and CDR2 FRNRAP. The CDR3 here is CASGPGTAYEQYF. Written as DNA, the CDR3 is TGTGCTAGTGGTCCGGGGACCGCCTACGAGCAGTACTTC.

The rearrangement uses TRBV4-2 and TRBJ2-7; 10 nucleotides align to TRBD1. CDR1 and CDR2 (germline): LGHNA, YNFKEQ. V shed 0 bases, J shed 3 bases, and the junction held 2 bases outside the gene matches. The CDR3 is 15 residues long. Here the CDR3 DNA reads TGTGCCAGCAGCCAAGAAGGGACAGGGGTCTACGAGCAGTACTTC. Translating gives CASSQEGTGVYEQYF.